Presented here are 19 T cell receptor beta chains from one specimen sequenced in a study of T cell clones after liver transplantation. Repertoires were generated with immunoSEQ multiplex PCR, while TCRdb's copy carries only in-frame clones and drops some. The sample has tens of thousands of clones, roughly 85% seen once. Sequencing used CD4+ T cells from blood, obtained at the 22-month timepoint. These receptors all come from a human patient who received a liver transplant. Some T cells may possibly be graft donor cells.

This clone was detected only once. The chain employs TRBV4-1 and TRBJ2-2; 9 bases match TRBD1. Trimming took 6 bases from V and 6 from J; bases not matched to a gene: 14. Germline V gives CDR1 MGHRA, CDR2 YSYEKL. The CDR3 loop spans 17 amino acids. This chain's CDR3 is CASRGRVLTGGSGELFF. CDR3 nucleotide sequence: TGCGCCAGCAGAGGAAGGGTACTGACAGGGGGGTCCGGGGAGCTGTTTTTT.

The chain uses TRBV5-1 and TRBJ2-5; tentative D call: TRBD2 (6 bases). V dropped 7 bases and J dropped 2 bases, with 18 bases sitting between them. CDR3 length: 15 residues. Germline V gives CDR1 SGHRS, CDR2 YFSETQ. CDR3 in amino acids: CASAGYAGRQETQYF. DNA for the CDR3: TGCGCCAGCGCCGGGTACGCGGGGAGACAAGAGACCCAGTACTTC.

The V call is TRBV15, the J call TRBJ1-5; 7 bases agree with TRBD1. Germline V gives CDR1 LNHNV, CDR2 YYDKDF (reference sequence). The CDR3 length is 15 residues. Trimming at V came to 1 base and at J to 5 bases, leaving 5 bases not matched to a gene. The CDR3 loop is CATSRVATGHQPQHF. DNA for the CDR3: TGTGCCACCAGCAGAGTTGCGACAGGGCATCAGCCCCAGCATTTT.

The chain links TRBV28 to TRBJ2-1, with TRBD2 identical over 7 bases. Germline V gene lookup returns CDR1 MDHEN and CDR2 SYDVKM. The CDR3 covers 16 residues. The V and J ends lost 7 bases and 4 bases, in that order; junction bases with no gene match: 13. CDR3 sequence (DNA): TGTGCCAGCAACCCCATCGGGGGGTCGAGATACAATGAGCAGTTCTTC. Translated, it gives CASNPIGGSRYNEQFF. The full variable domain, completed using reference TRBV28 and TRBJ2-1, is DVKVTQSSRYLVKRTGEKVFLECVQDMDHENMFWYRQDPGLGLRLIYFSYDVKMKEKGDIPEGYSVSREKKERFSLILESASTNQTSMYLCASNPIGGSRYNEQFFGPGTRLTVL.

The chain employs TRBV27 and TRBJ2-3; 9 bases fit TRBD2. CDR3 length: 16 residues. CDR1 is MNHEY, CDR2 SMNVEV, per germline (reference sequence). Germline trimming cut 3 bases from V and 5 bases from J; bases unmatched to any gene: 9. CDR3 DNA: TGTGCCAGCAGTTTGGCTGCGGGGGGGCCGGGAGATACGCAGTATTTT. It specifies CASSLAAGGPGDTQYF.

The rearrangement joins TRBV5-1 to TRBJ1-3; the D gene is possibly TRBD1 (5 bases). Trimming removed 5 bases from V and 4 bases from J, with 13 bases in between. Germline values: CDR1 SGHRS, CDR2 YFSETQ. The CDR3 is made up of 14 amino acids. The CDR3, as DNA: TGCGCCAGCAGTATGGGACTTTCGGGAAACACCATATATTTT. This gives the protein CASSMGLSGNTIYF.

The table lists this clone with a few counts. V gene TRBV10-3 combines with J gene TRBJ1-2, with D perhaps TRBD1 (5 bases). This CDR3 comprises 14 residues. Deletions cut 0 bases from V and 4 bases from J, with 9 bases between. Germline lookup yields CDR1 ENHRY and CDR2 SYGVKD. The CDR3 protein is CAISESEGIYGYTF. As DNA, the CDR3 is TGTGCCATCAGTGAGTCCGAGGGGATCTATGGCTACACCTTC.

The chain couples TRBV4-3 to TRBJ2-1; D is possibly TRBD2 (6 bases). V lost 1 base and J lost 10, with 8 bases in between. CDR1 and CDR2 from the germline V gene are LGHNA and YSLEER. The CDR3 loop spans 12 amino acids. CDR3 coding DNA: TGCGCCAGCAGCCAAGTCCGGGGGGAGCAGTTCTTC. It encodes CASSQVRGEQFF.

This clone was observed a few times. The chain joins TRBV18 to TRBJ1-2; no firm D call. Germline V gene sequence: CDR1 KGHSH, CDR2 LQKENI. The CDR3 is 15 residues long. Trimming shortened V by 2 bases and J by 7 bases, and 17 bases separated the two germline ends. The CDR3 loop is CASSPGSQSIGGYTF. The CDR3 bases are TGTGCCAGCTCACCAGGGTCCCAGAGCATTGGTGGCTACACCTTC.

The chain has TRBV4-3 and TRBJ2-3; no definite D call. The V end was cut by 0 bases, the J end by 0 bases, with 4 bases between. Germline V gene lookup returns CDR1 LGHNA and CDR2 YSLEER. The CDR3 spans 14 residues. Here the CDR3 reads CASSQERSTDTQYF. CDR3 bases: TGCGCCAGCAGCCAAGAACGGAGCACAGATACGCAGTATTTT.

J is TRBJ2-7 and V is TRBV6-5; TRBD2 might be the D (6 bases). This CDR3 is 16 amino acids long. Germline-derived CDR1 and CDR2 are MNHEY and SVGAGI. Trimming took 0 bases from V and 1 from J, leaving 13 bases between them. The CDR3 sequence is CASSYSRSGSSYEQYF. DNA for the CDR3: TGTGCCAGCAGTTACTCGAGAAGCGGGTCTTCCTACGAGCAGTACTTC.

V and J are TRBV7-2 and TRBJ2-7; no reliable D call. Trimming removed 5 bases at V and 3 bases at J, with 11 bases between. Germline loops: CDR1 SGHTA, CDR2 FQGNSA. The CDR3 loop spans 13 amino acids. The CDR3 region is CASSLRTLYEQYF. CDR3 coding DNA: TGTGCCAGCAGCCTAAGAACACTCTACGAGCAGTACTTC.

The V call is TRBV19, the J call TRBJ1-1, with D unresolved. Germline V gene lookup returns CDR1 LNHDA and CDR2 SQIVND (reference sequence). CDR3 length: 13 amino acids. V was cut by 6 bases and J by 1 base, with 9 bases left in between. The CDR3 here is CASSNNRNTEAFF. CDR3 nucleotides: TGTGCCAGTAGCAACAATCGGAACACTGAAGCTTTCTTT.

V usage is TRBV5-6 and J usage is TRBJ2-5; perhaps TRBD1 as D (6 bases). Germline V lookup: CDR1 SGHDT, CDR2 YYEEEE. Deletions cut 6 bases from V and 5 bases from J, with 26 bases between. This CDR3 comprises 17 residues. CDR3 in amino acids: CASNTLGTRTRGETQYF. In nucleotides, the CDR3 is TGTGCCAGCAACACACTAGGGACACGCACTAGGGGGGAGACCCAGTACTTC.

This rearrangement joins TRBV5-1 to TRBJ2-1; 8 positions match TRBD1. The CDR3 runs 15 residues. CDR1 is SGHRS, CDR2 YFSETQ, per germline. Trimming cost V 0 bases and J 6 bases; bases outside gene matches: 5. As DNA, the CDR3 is TGCGCCAGCAGCTTGGGAGGGACAGGAGTCAATGAGCAGTTCTTC. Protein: CASSLGGTGVNEQFF. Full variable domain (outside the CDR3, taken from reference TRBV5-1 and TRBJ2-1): KAGVTQTPRYLIKTRGQQVTLSCSPISGHRSVSWYQQTPGQGLQFLFEYFSETQRNKGNFPGRFSGRQFSNSRSEMNVSTLELGDSALYLCASSLGGTGVNEQFFGPGTRLTVL.

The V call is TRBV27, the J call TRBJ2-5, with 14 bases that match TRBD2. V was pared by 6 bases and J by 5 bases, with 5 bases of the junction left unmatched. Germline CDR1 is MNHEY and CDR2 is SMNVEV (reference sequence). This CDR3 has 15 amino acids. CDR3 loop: CASRGGLAGVETQYF. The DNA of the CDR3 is TGTGCCAGCAGGGGGGGACTAGCGGGAGTGGAGACCCAGTACTTC.

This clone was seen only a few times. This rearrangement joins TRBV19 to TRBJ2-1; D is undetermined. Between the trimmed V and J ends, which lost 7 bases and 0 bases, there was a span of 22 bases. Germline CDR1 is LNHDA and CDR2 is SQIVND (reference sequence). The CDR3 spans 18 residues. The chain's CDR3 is CASTSPTGRRSSYNEQFF. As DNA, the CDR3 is TGTGCCAGTACCTCTCCCACGGGTCGGCGGAGCTCCTACAATGAGCAGTTCTTC. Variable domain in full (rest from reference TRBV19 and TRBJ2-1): DGGITQSPKYLFRKEGQNVTLSCEQNLNHDAMYWYRQDPGQGLRLIYYSQIVNDFQKGDIAEGYSVSREKKESFPLTVTSAQKNPTAFYLCASTSPTGRRSSYNEQFFGPGTRLTVL.

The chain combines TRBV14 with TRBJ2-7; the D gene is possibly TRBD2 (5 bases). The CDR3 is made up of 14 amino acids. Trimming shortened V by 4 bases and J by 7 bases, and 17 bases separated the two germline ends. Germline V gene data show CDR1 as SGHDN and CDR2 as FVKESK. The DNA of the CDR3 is TGTGCCAGCAGCCGGGAAGGTATCCCGGGGGAGCAGTACTTC. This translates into CASSREGIPGEQYF.

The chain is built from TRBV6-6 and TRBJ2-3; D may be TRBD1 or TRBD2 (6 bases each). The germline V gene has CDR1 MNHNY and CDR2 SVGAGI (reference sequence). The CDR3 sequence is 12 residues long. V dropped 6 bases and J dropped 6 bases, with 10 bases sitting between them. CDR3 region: CASRGGGDTQYF. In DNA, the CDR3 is TGTGCCAGCAGAGGAGGGGGGGATACGCAGTATTTT.